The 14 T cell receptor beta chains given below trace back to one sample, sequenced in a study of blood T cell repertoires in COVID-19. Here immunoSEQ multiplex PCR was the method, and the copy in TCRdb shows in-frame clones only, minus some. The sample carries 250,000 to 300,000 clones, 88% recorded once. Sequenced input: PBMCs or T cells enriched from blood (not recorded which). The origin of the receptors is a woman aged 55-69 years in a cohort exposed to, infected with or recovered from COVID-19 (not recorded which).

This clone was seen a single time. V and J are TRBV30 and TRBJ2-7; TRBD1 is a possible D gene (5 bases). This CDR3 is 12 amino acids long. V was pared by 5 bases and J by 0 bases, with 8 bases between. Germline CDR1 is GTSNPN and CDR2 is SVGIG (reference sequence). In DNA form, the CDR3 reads TGTGCCTGGGAGACAGCCTCCTACGAGCAGTACTTC. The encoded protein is CAWETASYEQYF.

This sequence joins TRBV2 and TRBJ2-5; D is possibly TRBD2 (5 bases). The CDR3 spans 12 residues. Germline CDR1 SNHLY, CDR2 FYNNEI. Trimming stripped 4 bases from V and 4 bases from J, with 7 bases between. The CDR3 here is CASSVAGETQYF. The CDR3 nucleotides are TGTGCCAGCAGTGTTGCGGGAGAGACCCAGTACTTC.

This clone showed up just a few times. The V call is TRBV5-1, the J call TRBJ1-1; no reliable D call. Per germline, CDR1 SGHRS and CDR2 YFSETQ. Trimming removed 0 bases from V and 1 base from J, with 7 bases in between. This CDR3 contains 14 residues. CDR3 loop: CASSLANKNTEAFF. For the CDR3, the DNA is TGCGCCAGCAGCTTGGCGAACAAGAACACTGAAGCTTTCTTT.

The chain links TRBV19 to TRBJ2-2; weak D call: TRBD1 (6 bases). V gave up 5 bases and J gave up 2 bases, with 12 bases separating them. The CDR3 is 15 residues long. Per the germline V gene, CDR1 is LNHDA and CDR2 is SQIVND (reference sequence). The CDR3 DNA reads TGTGCCAGTAGTGCACGACAGGTCAACACCGGGGAGCTGTTTTTT. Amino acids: CASSARQVNTGELFF.

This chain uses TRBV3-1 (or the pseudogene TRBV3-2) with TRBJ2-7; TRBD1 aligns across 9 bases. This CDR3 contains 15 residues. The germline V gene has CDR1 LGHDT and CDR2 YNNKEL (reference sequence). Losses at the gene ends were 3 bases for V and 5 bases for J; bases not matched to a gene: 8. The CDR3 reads CASSQSGTGYHEQYF. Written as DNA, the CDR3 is TGTGCCAGCAGCCAGTCCGGGACAGGGTACCACGAGCAGTACTTC.

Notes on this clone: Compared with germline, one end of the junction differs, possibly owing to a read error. The CDR3 region is CVSSPGLVREAEQFF. CDR3 sequence (DNA): TGTGTCAGCAGCCCGGGACTAGTTCGGGAGGCTGAGCAGTTCTTC. V usage is TRBV5-6 and J usage is TRBJ2-1; 8 bases are shared with TRBD2. This CDR3 comprises 15 residues. Germline CDR1 SGHDT, CDR2 YYEEEE.

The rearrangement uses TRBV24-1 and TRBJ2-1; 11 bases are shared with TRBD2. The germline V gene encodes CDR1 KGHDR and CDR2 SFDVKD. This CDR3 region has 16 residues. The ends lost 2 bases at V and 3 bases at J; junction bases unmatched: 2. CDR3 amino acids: CATSDSGLAVYNEQFF. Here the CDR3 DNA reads TGTGCCACCAGTGATTCGGGACTAGCGGTCTACAATGAGCAGTTCTTC.

The CDR3 protein is CATSRGGLGDNEQFF. The CDR3 bases are TGTGCCACCAGCAGAGGGGGGCTCGGAGACAATGAGCAGTTCTTC. V gene TRBV15 combines with J gene TRBJ2-1; a weak D match, TRBD1 (6 bases). CDR3 length equals 15 residues. Germline lookup yields CDR1 LNHNV and CDR2 YYDKDF (reference sequence). V was shortened by 1 base and J by 5 bases, with 12 bases between the two germline ends. Drawing the rest from reference TRBV15 and TRBJ2-1, the complete variable domain is DAMVIQNPRYQVTQFGKPVTLSCSQTLNHNVMYWYQQKSSQAPKLLFHYYDKDFNNEADTPDNFQSRRPNTSFCFLDIRSPGLGDTAMYLCATSRGGLGDNEQFFGPGTRLTVL.

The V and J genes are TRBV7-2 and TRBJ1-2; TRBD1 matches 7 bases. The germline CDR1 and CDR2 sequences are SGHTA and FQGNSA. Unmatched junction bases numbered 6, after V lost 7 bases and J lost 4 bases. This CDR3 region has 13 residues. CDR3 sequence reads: CASTPDRSYGYTF. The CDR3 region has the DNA TGTGCCAGCACCCCGGACAGGAGCTATGGCTACACCTTC.

DNA of the CDR3: TGTGCCAGCTCACGGGCTCAGGGACATCCTGAAGCTTTCTTT. It encodes CASSRAQGHPEAFF. The chain couples TRBV18 to TRBJ1-1; tentative D call: TRBD1 (6 bases). V was pared by 4 bases and J by 6 bases, with 15 bases between. Germline CDR1 reads KGHSH; CDR2 reads LQKENI. This CDR3 has 14 residues. The full variable domain, in which reference TRBV18 and TRBJ1-1 provide the parts outside the CDR3, is NAGVMQNPRHLVRRRGQEARLRCSPMKGHSHVYWYRQLPEEGLKFMVYLQKENIIDESGMPKERFSAEFPKEGPSILRIQQVVRGDSAAYFCASSRAQGHPEAFFGQGTRLTVV.

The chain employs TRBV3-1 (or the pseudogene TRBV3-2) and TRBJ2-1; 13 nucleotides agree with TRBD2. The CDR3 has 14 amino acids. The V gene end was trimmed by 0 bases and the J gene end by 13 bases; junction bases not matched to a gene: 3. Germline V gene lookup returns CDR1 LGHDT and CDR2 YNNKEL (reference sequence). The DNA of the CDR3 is TGTGCCAGCAGCCAAGAGGGACTAGCGGGGAGCCAGTTCTTC. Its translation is CASSQEGLAGSQFF.

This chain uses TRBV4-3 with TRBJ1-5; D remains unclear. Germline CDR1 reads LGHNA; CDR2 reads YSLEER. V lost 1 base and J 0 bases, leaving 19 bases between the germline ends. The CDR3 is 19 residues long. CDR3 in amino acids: CASSQGVRGPESSNQPQHF. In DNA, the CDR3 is TGCGCCAGCAGCCAAGGGGTTCGGGGTCCTGAATCTAGCAATCAGCCCCAGCATTTT.

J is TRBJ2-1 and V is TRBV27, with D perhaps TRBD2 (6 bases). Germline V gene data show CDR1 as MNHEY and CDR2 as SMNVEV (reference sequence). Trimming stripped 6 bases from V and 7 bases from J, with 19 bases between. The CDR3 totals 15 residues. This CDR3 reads CASSSTGGLGNEQFF. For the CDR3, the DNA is TGTGCCAGCAGCTCTACCGGGGGTCTGGGAAATGAGCAGTTCTTC.

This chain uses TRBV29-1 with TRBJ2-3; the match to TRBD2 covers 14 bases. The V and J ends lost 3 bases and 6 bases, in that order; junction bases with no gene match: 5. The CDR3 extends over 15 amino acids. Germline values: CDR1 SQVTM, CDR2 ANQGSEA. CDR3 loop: CSVDGLAGGGDTQYF. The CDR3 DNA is TGCAGCGTTGATGGACTAGCGGGAGGAGGGGATACGCAGTATTTT.